One sample yielded the 32 T cell receptor beta chains listed below, sequenced in a study of T cell responses to AZD1222 COVID-19 vaccine. Data came from immunoSEQ multiplex PCR; TCRdb stores just in-frame clones and leaves some out. The table shows 150,000 or so clones, with 75% to 90% occurring only once. This specimen was peripheral blood, taken after recovery from COVID-19. The receptors were sampled from an adult who had recovered from COVID-19.

The chain links TRBV7-2 to TRBJ1-2; D gene unclear. This CDR3 has 15 amino acids. Germline loops: CDR1 SGHTA, CDR2 FQGNSA. Deletions cut 5 bases from V and 8 bases from J, with 21 bases between. CDR3 sequence reads: CASSPWEAGVGGYTF. The DNA for the CDR3 is TGTGCCAGCAGCCCTTGGGAAGCGGGAGTGGGAGGCTACACCTTC.

This chain connects TRBV5-1 to TRBJ1-1; no firm D call. The CDR3 totals 16 residues. Germline V CDR1 and CDR2: SGHRS, YFSETQ. Trimming shortened V by 0 bases and J by 6 bases, and 18 bases separated the two germline ends. CDR3 in amino acids: CASSLDGVVVVAEAFF. CDR3 nucleotide sequence: TGCGCCAGCAGCTTGGACGGGGTTGTGGTCGTCGCTGAAGCTTTCTTT.

CDR3 region: CASSPGTGVMYF. CDR3 in DNA: TGTGCCAGCAGCCCTGGGACAGGGGTAATGTACTTC. This rearrangement joins TRBV9 to TRBJ2-7, with 10 bases lining up with TRBD1. Germline values: CDR1 SGDLS, CDR2 YYNGEE. Trimming took 4 bases from V and 12 from J; bases not matched to a gene: 7. The CDR3 loop spans 12 amino acids.

The chain joins TRBV5-6 to TRBJ2-2, with TRBD1 identical over 10 bases. Trimming took 2 bases from V and 1 from J; bases not matched to a gene: 2. Germline lookup yields CDR1 SGHDT and CDR2 YYEEEE. The CDR3 length is 16 residues. The DNA for the CDR3 is TGTGCCAGCAGCTTAGGACAGGGGGGGAACACCGGGGAGCTGTTTTTT. It codes for CASSLGQGGNTGELFF.

The chain carries TRBV27 and TRBJ2-5; no reliable D call. The V gene lost 2 bases and the J gene lost 2 bases, with 12 bases spanning the gap. The germline gives CDR1 MNHEY, CDR2 SMNVEV (reference sequence). The CDR3 is 15 residues long. CDR3 region: CASSLSSGSQETQYF. The CDR3 DNA sequence: TGTGCCAGCAGTTTAAGTTCTGGCAGTCAAGAGACCCAGTACTTC.

The chain links TRBV7-2 to TRBJ2-1, with TRBD2 matching over 9 bases. The V segment lost 5 bases and the J segment 6 bases; nucleotides outside the gene matches: 2. Germline CDR1 is SGHTA and CDR2 is FQGNSA. The CDR3 length is 13 residues. CDR3 region: CASSVLAGNEQFF. As DNA, the CDR3 is TGTGCCAGCAGCGTACTAGCGGGCAATGAGCAGTTCTTC.

The rearrangement links TRBV28 to TRBJ2-5, with TRBD2 matching over 8 bases. Germline V gene lookup returns CDR1 MDHEN and CDR2 SYDVKM. The CDR3 extends over 12 amino acids. The CDR3, as DNA: TGTGCTACTAGCGGCACTTCTCGGACCCAGTACTTC. Translating gives CATSGTSRTQYF.

The gene calls are TRBV27 and TRBJ2-2; 9 nucleotides match TRBD2. Trimming at V came to 2 bases and at J to 7 bases, leaving 2 bases not matched to a gene. Germline CDR1 and CDR2: MNHEY and SMNVEV (reference sequence). This CDR3 spans 14 amino acids. The CDR3 nucleotides read TGTGCCAGCAGTTTACCGCGGGAGGGCGGGGAGCTGTTTTTT. Protein: CASSLPREGGELFF.

The rearrangement joins TRBV5-4 to TRBJ2-7; D possibly corresponds to TRBD1 (6 bases). The CDR3 totals 15 residues. The germline V and J ends were trimmed by 4 bases and 0 bases, with 14 bases remaining between them. The germline V gene has CDR1 SGHNT and CDR2 YYREEE (reference sequence). The CDR3 region is CASSPAGQTSYEQYF. The CDR3 DNA sequence: TGTGCCAGCAGCCCCGCCGGACAGACCTCCTACGAGCAGTACTTC.

The rearrangement links TRBV29-1 to TRBJ2-3, with D possibly matching TRBD2 (7 bases). Looked up from germline, CDR1 is SQVTM and CDR2 is ANQGSEA. This CDR3 has 16 amino acids. Trimming cost V 2 bases and J 2 bases, with 17 bases left between them. The CDR3 protein is CSVESLGGAITDTQYF. The CDR3 DNA follows: TGCAGCGTTGAATCCCTAGGGGGGGCAATCACAGATACGCAGTATTTT.

This chain uses TRBV7-3 with TRBJ2-1; tentative D call: TRBD2 (5 bases). V was trimmed by 2 bases and J by 11 bases, leaving 19 bases between them. The CDR3 has 15 residues. Looked up from germline, CDR1 is SGHTA and CDR2 is FQGTGA. The CDR3 loop is CASSLYLDSAGKQFF. CDR3 nucleotides: TGTGCCAGCAGCTTATACCTTGACTCCGCGGGCAAGCAGTTCTTC. Together with reference TRBV7-3 and TRBJ2-1, the CDR3 gives the full variable domain: GAGVSQTPSNKVTEKGKYVELRCDPISGHTALYWYRQSLGQGPEFLIYFQGTGAADDSGLPNDRFFAVRPEGSVSTLKIQRTERGDSAVYLCASSLYLDSAGKQFFGPGTRLTVL.

The sample holds a few counts of this clone. The chain combines TRBV9 with TRBJ1-3; the D gene is possibly TRBD1 (5 bases). The V and J ends lost 3 bases and 7 bases respectively, with 14 bases between them. Germline V gives CDR1 SGDLS, CDR2 YYNGEE. The CDR3 has 14 residues. DNA for the CDR3: TGTGCCAGCAGCGGTACAGGTTCTTGGAACACCATATATTTT. Translation: CASSGTGSWNTIYF.

This rearrangement joins TRBV27 to TRBJ2-7, with 10 bases lining up with TRBD2. The length of the CDR3 is 16 residues. CDR1 MNHEY and CDR2 SMNVEV come from the germline V gene (reference sequence). With 0 bases clipped from V and 1 base from J, the junction kept 3 bases outside the gene matches. The CDR3 DNA follows: TGTGCCAGCAGTTTATCGGGACTAGCGTTGTCCTACGAGCAGTACTTC. This translates into CASSLSGLALSYEQYF.

The V and J genes are TRBV11-2 and TRBJ2-5; 8 positions agree with TRBD1. The CDR3 has 15 residues. Looked up from germline, CDR1 is SGHAT and CDR2 is FQNNGV. The trim removed 1 base at V and 7 bases at J, leaving 8 bases unmatched. The CDR3 DNA reads TGTGCCAGCAGCTTAGGACAGGGGTCTATCGGGACCCAGTACTTC. Amino acid sequence: CASSLGQGSIGTQYF.

The V call is TRBV6-5, the J call TRBJ1-3, with D uncertain. Trimming took 8 bases from V and 4 from J, leaving 6 bases between them. Germline loops: CDR1 MNHEY, CDR2 SVGAGI. The CDR3 has 11 amino acids. Written as DNA, the CDR3 is TGTGCCAGCTCAGGCGGAAACACCATATATTTT. It translates to CASSGGNTIYF.

This clone appeared a single time. The chain carries TRBV28 and TRBJ2-7; no definite D call. Germline V gene data show CDR1 as MDHEN and CDR2 as SYDVKM. V dropped 7 bases and J dropped 5 bases, with 15 bases sitting between them. This CDR3 contains 13 residues. CDR3 region: CASTPRRRDEQYF. The DNA for the CDR3 is TGTGCCAGCACCCCCCGGCGAAGGGACGAGCAGTACTTC.

This sequence joins TRBV19 and TRBJ2-4, with TRBD1 as a possible D gene (5 bases). Germline V CDR1 and CDR2: LNHDA, SQIVND (reference sequence). This CDR3 has 12 residues. The V end lost 3 bases, the J end lost 13 bases, and 13 bases lay between the germline ends. The CDR3 loop reads CASSIGQGHQYF. CDR3 nucleotides: TGTGCCAGTAGTATCGGGCAAGGACACCAGTACTTC.

The genes are TRBV5-1 and TRBJ2-4; possibly TRBD2 for D (6 bases). V was cut by 0 bases and J by 8 bases, with 9 bases left in between. The CDR3 length is 13 residues. The germline V gene encodes CDR1 SGHRS and CDR2 YFSETQ. Here the CDR3 reads CASSLVPGDIQYF. The CDR3 nucleotides read TGCGCCAGCAGCTTGGTGCCGGGGGACATTCAGTACTTC.

About this clone itself: At one boundary the junction diverges from the germline segment, which might be a read error. This sequence joins TRBV7-8 and TRBJ1-2, with a tentative D call TRBD1 (5 bases). Germline values: CDR1 SGHVS, CDR2 FQNEAQ. This CDR3 has 12 residues. Written as DNA, the CDR3 is TGTGCCAGCAGCCGGGGCGGGGCGAGAGCGAGATTC. This codes for CASSRGGARARF.

This chain uses TRBV28 with TRBJ2-7; D may be TRBD1 (6 bases). V was pared by 10 bases and J by 3 bases, with 16 bases between. Germline V gene sequence: CDR1 MDHEN, CDR2 SYDVKM. CDR3 length equals 13 residues. CDR3 sequence reads: CAILDSGGYEQYF. CDR3 nucleotide sequence: TGTGCCATCCTGGACAGCGGAGGCTACGAGCAGTACTTC. Combining the CDR3 with reference TRBV28 and TRBJ2-7 gives the whole variable domain DVKVTQSSRYLVKRTGEKVFLECVQDMDHENMFWYRQDPGLGLRLIYFSYDVKMKEKGDIPEGYSVSREKKERFSLILESASTNQTSMYLCAILDSGGYEQYFGPGTRLTVT.

This clone has a handful of counts. The V call is TRBV7-9, the J call TRBJ1-2, with 9 positions matching TRBD1. After removal of 5 bases from V and 2 bases from J, the junction contained 3 bases not matched to a gene. Looked up from germline, CDR1 is SEHNR and CDR2 is FQNEAQ (reference sequence). This CDR3 region has 14 residues. CDR3: CASSLGQGNYGYTF. The CDR3 DNA is TGTGCCAGCAGCCTTGGACAGGGGAACTATGGCTACACCTTC.

The chain links TRBV15 to TRBJ1-1; 8 nucleotides agree with TRBD1. The CDR3 totals 13 residues. Per germline, CDR1 LNHNV and CDR2 YYDKDF (reference sequence). The trim removed 8 bases at V and 2 bases at J, leaving 4 bases unmatched. The CDR3 bases are TGTGCCACCGGACAGGGAATCAACACTGAAGCTTTCTTT. The encoded protein is CATGQGINTEAFF.

The rearrangement links TRBV7-3 to TRBJ1-1; D perhaps matches TRBD1 (5 bases). Trimming removed 2 bases from V and 4 bases from J, with 11 bases in between. The CDR3 runs to 14 residues. The germline V gene has CDR1 SGHTA and CDR2 FQGTGA. CDR3 residues: CASSLLPGTTEAFF. The CDR3 DNA is TGTGCCAGCAGCTTACTCCCAGGGACCACTGAAGCTTTCTTT.

This clone appeared a single time. The chain combines TRBV9 with TRBJ2-3; D not resolved. V lost 4 bases to trimming and J lost 3 bases, with 6 bases between them. This CDR3 spans 12 amino acids. Germline CDR1 reads SGDLS; CDR2 reads YYNGEE. CDR3 residues: CASSTQTDTQYF. The CDR3 DNA reads as TGTGCCAGCAGCACTCAGACAGATACGCAGTATTTT.

This chain connects TRBV11-1 to TRBJ1-2, with D hard to call. This CDR3 has 11 residues. Per the germline V gene, CDR1 is SGHAT and CDR2 is FQDESV (reference sequence). The V gene lost 1 base and the J gene lost 9 bases, with 6 bases spanning the gap. CDR3 nucleotides: TGTGCCAGCAGCTTAGATGGGAGCTACACCTTC. Translating it yields CASSLDGSYTF.

The chain joins TRBV19 to TRBJ1-5; tentatively, D is TRBD1 (6 bases). V gave up 1 base and J gave up 3 bases, with 13 bases separating them. Germline V gives CDR1 LNHDA, CDR2 SQIVND (reference sequence). The CDR3 consists of 16 residues. CDR3: CASSIGGGRFNQPQHF. The CDR3 DNA is TGTGCCAGTAGTATAGGTGGGGGGCGATTCAATCAGCCCCAGCATTTT.

This clone was detected a few times. This chain joins TRBV15 and TRBJ1-1; the match to TRBD1 covers 7 bases. The germline gives CDR1 LNHNV, CDR2 YYDKDF (reference sequence). Trimming removed 5 bases from V and 0 bases from J; junction bases left unmatched: 6. CDR3 length: 15 residues. CDR3 sequence (DNA): TGTGCCACCAGCCCAAGGGGGACAGTGAACACTGAAGCTTTCTTT. It is translated as CATSPRGTVNTEAFF.

DNA for the CDR3: TGCGCCAGCAGCTTTGACAGTAACACTGAAGCTTTCTTT. It is translated as CASSFDSNTEAFF. The genes are TRBV5-1 and TRBJ1-1, with D maybe TRBD1 (5 bases). The CDR3 is 13 amino acids. V was pared by 2 bases and J by 2 bases, with 7 bases between. Germline-derived CDR1 and CDR2 are SGHRS and YFSETQ.

In DNA form, the CDR3 reads TGTGCCAGCAGACCATCCGGAGCTAACTATGGCTACACCTTC. Translated: CASRPSGANYGYTF. The chain joins TRBV6-5 to TRBJ1-2, with unresolved D. The germline CDR1 and CDR2 sequences are MNHEY and SVGAGI. The CDR3 is 14 residues long. V lost 6 bases, J lost 0 bases, and 11 bases lay in between.

The chain is built from TRBV29-1 and TRBJ1-1; TRBD1 matches 9 bases. Trimming cost V 3 bases and J 3 bases; bases outside gene matches: 2. This CDR3 has 13 residues. Germline V gene data show CDR1 as SQVTM and CDR2 as ANQGSEA. Written as DNA, the CDR3 is TGCAGCGTTGAGGGACAGGGTGACACTGAAGCTTTCTTT. This codes for CSVEGQGDTEAFF.

The genes are TRBV19 and TRBJ1-4; 7 positions match TRBD1. V was pared by 5 bases and J by 5 bases, with 8 bases of the junction left unmatched. Germline lookup yields CDR1 LNHDA and CDR2 SQIVND (reference sequence). The CDR3 contains 15 residues. The CDR3 protein is CASSATGNWNEKLFF. The CDR3 DNA follows: TGTGCCAGTAGTGCGACAGGGAATTGGAATGAAAAACTGTTTTTT.

The chain links TRBV3-1 (or the pseudogene TRBV3-2) to TRBJ2-7; D perhaps matches TRBD1 (5 bases). CDR1 is LGHDT, CDR2 YNNKEL, per germline (reference sequence). V lost 0 bases and J 3 bases, leaving 6 bases between the germline ends. This CDR3 region has 13 residues. The CDR3 DNA is TGTGCCAGCAGCCAAGACACAGGCTACGAGCAGTACTTC. Protein sequence: CASSQDTGYEQYF.